This section outlines one T cell receptor beta chain sequence together with its context. The target antigen is unknown. One end of the junction fails to match germline, which may point to a read error. Germline CDR1 is MDHEN and CDR2 is SYDVKM. The CDR3 runs 16 residues. The sample originates from a study of shared clonotypes between healthy human individuals. Findings of the study overall: The small donor group covered limited genetic and exposure diversity. It was only blood that was sampled, and tissue repertoires likely differ.

Produced via immunoSEQ multiplex PCR; TCRdb's table is partial and in-frame only. Among approximately 2.5 million clones listed, 93% were seen once. V usage is TRBV28 and J usage is TRBJ2-1; TRBD2 matches 8 bases. Material: naive CD4+ T cells from PBMCs. Specified subset: CD45RA+ positively selected. This clonotype was sampled from a man aged 18 to 29 in good health. Some clones in this sample may be carry-over from other donors' samples. The CDR3, as DNA: TGTGCCAGCAGCTTATCCCCCGGGGGGGGTTTTAATGAGCAGTTCTTC. It specifies CASSLSPGGGFNEQFF.